This T cell receptor beta chain was obtained from a study of shared clonotypes between healthy human individuals. Profiled with immunoSEQ multiplex PCR; TCRdb holds only in-frame clones, not every one. Of millions of clones in the sample, roughly 92% were seen once. V gave up 1 base and J gave up 3 bases, with 15 bases separating them. The CDR3 has 17 amino acids. In germline, CDR1 is KGHSH, CDR2 LQKENI. The V and J genes are TRBV18 and TRBJ2-2, with a tentative D call TRBD2 (7 bases). This receptor was obtained from a man aged 18 to 30 in good health. Sequences were obtained from naive CD4+ T cells sorted from blood. Stated subset: CD45RA+ positively selected. Here the CDR3 reads CASSPLSGGPHTGELFF. Here the CDR3 DNA reads TGTGCCAGCTCACCACTGTCCGGGGGGCCCCACACCGGGGAGCTGTTTTTT.